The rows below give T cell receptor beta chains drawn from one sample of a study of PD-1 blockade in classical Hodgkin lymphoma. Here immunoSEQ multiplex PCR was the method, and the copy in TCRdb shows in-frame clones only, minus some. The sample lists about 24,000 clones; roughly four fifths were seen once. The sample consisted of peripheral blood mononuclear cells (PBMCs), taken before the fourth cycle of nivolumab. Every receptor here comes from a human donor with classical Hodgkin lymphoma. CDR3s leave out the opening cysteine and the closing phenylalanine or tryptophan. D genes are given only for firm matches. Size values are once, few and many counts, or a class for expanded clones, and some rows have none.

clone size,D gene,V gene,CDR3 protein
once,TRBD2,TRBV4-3,ASSSGRASTDTQY
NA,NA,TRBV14,ASSPRAGPSYNEQF
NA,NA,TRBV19,ASSMTPSSYEQY
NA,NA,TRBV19,ASSIKPLRPQH
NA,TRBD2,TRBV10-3,AISGLAVGEQF
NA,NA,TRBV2,ASSEAGRNQPQH
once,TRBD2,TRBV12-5,ASGLASGRYTQY
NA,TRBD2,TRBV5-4,ASSLGTSGINEQF
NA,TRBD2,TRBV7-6,ASSFSAGGPGNTGELF
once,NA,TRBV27,ANSLYSTGYGQPQH
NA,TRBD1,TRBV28,ASSLSRQGARAF
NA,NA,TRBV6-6,ASSNTGRNTEAF
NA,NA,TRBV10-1,ASSESHRTGELF
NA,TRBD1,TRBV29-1,SALTGRDYGYT
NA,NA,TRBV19,ASSITGNEQF
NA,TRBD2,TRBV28,ASSLRLAGPYEQY
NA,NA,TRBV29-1,SVEIGNPREQY
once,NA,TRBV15,ATSEPAFNNQPQH
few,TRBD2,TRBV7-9,ASSTFSGSDEQY
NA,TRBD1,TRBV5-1,ASSSYDRADGYT
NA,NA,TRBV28,ASAERGGQETQY
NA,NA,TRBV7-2,ASSLDSRGDTQY
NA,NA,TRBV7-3,ASSLRAVGTDTQY
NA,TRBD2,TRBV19,ASGTRVGYNEQF
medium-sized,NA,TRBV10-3,AIRGEVNQPQH
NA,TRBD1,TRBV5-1,ASSSLTRTGSSNQPQH
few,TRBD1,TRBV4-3,ASRQDRGRGYGYT
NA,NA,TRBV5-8,ASSPTGNYGYT
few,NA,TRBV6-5,ASSYSLYGANVLT